This T cell receptor beta chain was captured by sequencing in a study of T cell changes during pregnancy in multiple sclerosis. In germline, CDR1 is SGDLS, CDR2 YYNGEE. This CDR3 comprises 16 residues. The V gene lost 3 bases and the J gene lost 2 bases, with 18 bases spanning the gap. Sequencing was performed with immunoSEQ multiplex PCR; in TCRdb, only in-frame clones are kept and a portion is missing. Here the sample spans fewer than 90,000 clones, 90% to 95% being singletons. The receptor's source is a female donor in good health, enrolled as a control in a pregnancy study. The sample consisted of peripheral blood, taken after pregnancy. The chain joins TRBV9 to TRBJ2-7; D uncertain. The CDR3 sequence: CASSATESRGAYEQYF. The CDR3 coding sequence is TGTGCCAGCAGCGCCACCGAGTCGAGAGGTGCCTACGAGCAGTACTTC.